The rows below give T cell receptor beta chains drawn from one sample of a study of cytomegalovirus exposure and HLA in healthy donors. TCRdb's copy holds only in-frame clones and misses some; the assay was immunoSEQ multiplex PCR. The sample lists 80,000 to 100,000 clones, 63% occurring once. Sequences were obtained from PBMCs. Every receptor here comes from a woman between 40 and 50 years old in good health and CMV-seropositive. CDR3s include the opening cysteine and the closing phenylalanine or tryptophan. D genes are given only for firm matches. Size tells how often a clone was seen (once, few, many) or the class of an expanded clone, and some rows leave it out.

few TRBJ2-7 . TRBV5-1 TGCGCCAGCAGCTTGGACGGGAGCTCCTACGAGCAGTACTTC CASSLDGSSYEQYF
few TRBJ2-3 TRBD1 TRBV27 TGTGCCAGCAGTTTTACAGGGGGTACAGATACGCAGTATTTT CASSFTGGTDTQYF
. TRBJ2-7 TRBD1 TRBV6-5 TGTGCCAGCAGTCCGGGACAGGGGTCTTACGAGCAGTACTTC CASSPGQGSYEQYF
. TRBJ2-7 TRBD2 TRBV2 TGTGCCAGCTGTAGACTAGCGGGAGTTGGGGGCGAGCAGTACTTC CASCRLAGVGGEQYF
. TRBJ1-2 TRBD1 TRBV7-8 TGTGCCAGCAGCTCGGACAGGGGGCGCGGCTACACCTTC CASSSDRGRGYTF
. TRBJ2-1 . TRBV6-6 TGTGCCAGCAGTCCCCGACAGCCCGGTAGCTACAATGAGCAGTTCTTC CASSPRQPGSYNEQFF
once TRBJ2-3 TRBD1 TRBV7-2 TGTGCCAGCAGCTTGACAGGGGGTAGCACAGATACGCAGTATTTT CASSLTGGSTDTQYF
. TRBJ2-7 . TRBV30 TGTGCCTGGAGTTTGACTCTCTACGAGCAGTACTTC CAWSLTLYEQYF
few TRBJ1-1 TRBD1 TRBV6-6 TGTGCCAGCAGTTACTCTGGGACAGGGACTGAAGCTTTCTTT CASSYSGTGTEAFF
. TRBJ2-3 TRBD1 TRBV5-1 TGCGCCAGCAGCTTGGGACAGGGTAAGGCAGATACGCAGTATTTT CASSLGQGKADTQYF
. TRBJ1-2 . TRBV5-1 TGCGCCAGCAGCTTGGAGGCAGCCATCCAGAGGCGAGGCTACACCTTC CASSLEAAIQRRGYTF
. TRBJ2-1 TRBD1 TRBV6-5 TGTGCCAGCAGTCGCATTCGAGGGACAGAGGAGCAGTTCTTC CASSRIRGTEEQFF
. TRBJ2-2 . TRBV7-3 TGTGCCAGCAGCTCCGGGACTTACACCGGGGAGCTGTTTTTT CASSSGTYTGELFF
. TRBJ2-1 TRBD2 TRBV11-3 TGTGCCAGCAGCTCCCGAGCGGGAGCGGTGTACGGTGAGCAGTTCTTC CASSSRAGAVYGEQFF
. TRBJ2-3 TRBD1 TRBV2 TGTGCCAGCAGTGTCCCGGGACAGGGTCCTAGGAGCACAGATACGCAGTATTTT CASSVPGQGPRSTDTQYF
. TRBJ2-1 . TRBV30 TGTGCCTTCCGGGACACCCACAATGAGCAGTTCTTC CAFRDTHNEQFF
. TRBJ2-1 . TRBV14 TGTGCCAGCAGCCATGCCCGTAGGGGCTACAATGAGCAGTTCTTC CASSHARRGYNEQFF